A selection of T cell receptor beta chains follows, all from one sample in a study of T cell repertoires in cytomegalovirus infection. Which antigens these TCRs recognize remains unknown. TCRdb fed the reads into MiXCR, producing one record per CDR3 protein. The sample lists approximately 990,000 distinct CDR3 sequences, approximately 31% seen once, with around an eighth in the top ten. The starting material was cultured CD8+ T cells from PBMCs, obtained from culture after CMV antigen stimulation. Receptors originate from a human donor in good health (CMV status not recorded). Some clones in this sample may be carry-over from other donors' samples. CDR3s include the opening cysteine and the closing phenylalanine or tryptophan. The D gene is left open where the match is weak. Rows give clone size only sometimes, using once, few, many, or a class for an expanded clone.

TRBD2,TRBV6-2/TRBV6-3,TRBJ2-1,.,CASSYSIGGLNEQFF,TGTGCCAGCAGTTACTCGATCGGGGGGTTAAATGAGCAGTTCTTC
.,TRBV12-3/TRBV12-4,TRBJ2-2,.,CASSILGGPKTNTGELFF,TGTGCCAGCAGTATACTCGGGGGCCCCAAGACGAACACCGGGGAGCTGTTTTTT
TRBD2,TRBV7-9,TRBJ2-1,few,CASSLQTSLLGYNEQFF,TGTGCCAGCAGCTTACAGACTAGCCTACTCGGATACAATGAGCAGTTCTTC
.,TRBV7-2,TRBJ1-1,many,CASSHNRNTEAFF,TGTGCCAGCAGTCACAACAGGAACACTGAAGCTTTCTTT
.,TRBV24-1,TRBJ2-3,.,CATSGALNTQYF,TGTGCCACCAGTGGGGCGTTGAATACGCAGTATTTT
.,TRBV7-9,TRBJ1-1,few,CASSLVRAGFEAFF,TGTGCCAGCAGCTTAGTCAGGGCTGGGTTTGAAGCTTTCTTT
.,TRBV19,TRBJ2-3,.,CASSIKRSSTDTQYF,TGTGCCAGTAGTATCAAGCGGAGTAGCACAGATACGCAGTATTTT
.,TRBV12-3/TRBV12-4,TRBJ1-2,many,CASSLTRDPNYGYTF,TGTGCCAGCAGTTTAACCCGGGACCCTAACTATGGCTACACCTTC
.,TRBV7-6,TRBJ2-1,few,CASSSPVDEQFF,TGTGCCAGCAGCTCCCCCGTGGATGAGCAGTTCTTC
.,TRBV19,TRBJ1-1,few,CASRLRDGMNTEAFF,TGTGCCAGTAGACTCCGGGACGGCATGAACACTGAAGCTTTCTTT
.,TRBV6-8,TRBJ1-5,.,CASKTGNQPQHF,TGTGCCAGCAAGACGGGGAATCAGCCCCAGCATTTT
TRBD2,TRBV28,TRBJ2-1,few,CASTNPGRSEQFF,TGTGCCAGCACCAACCCCGGGAGGTCAGAGCAGTTCTTC
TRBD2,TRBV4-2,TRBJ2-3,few,CASSQDRERGGLADTQYF,TGTGCCAGCAGCCAAGATAGAGAGCGGGGGGGCCTAGCAGATACGCAGTATTTT
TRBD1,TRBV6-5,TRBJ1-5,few,CASSDFNRGGNQPQHF,TGTGCCAGCAGTGACTTCAACAGGGGCGGCAATCAGCCCCAGCATTTT
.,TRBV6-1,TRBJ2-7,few,CASSSRGGRGLKSYEQYF,TGTGCCAGCAGTTCCCGGGGGGGGAGGGGGCTTAAGAGCTACGAGCAGTACTTC
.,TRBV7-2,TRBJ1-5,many,CASSLNWEGWGAQHF,TGTGCCAGCAGCTTAAATTGGGAAGGCTGGGGAGCCCAGCATTTT
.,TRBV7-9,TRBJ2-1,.,CASSLGALAGYEQFF,TGTGCCAGCAGCTTAGGGGCCTTAGCCGGTTATGAGCAGTTCTTC
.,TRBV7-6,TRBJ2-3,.,CPSSLVTGSTDTQYF,TGTCCCAGCAGCTTAGTTACAGGGTCCACAGATACGCAGTATTTT
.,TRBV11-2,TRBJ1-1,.,CASSSDSGPEAFF,TGTGCCAGCAGCTCCGACAGCGGTCCTGAAGCTTTCTTT
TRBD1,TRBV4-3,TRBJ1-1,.,CASSQPGGRGEAFF,TGCGCCAGCAGCCAACCAGGGGGTAGAGGTGAAGCTTTCTTT
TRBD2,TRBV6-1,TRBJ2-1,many,CTKRGAYNEQFF,TGTACAAAGCGGGGGGCTTACAATGAGCAGTTCTTC
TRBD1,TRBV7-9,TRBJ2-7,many,CASSGQGAYEQYF,TGTGCCAGCAGCGGGCAGGGGGCCTACGAGCAGTACTTC
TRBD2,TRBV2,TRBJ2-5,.,CASSEYAGGAWTQYF,TGTGCCAGCAGTGAATATGCGGGGGGGGCGTGGACCCAGTACTTC
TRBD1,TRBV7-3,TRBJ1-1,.,CASSLRGGTGATEAFF,TGTGCCAGCAGCTTAAGGGGGGGAACAGGGGCAACTGAAGCTTTCTTT
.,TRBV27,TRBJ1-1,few,CASSLAPEVTEAFF,TGTGCCAGCAGTTTAGCTCCCGAAGTCACTGAAGCTTTCTTT
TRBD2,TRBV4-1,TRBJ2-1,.,CASSQEPSGGSKQFYNEQFF,TGCGCCAGCAGCCAAGAGCCTAGCGGGGGGTCGAAGCAATTCTACAATGAGCAGTTCTTC
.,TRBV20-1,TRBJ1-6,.,CSARAREDGSNNSPLHF,TGCAGTGCTAGAGCCAGGGAAGACGGATCGAATAATTCACCCCTCCACTTT
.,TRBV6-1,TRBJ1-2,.,CASSPSPPYYGYTF,TGTGCCAGCAGTCCCAGCCCCCCCTACTATGGCTACACCTTC
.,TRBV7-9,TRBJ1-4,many,CASGLGANEKLFF,TGTGCCAGCGGATTGGGAGCTAATGAAAAACTGTTTTTT
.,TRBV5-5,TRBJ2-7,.,CASSPEAQGRIYEQCF,TGTGCCAGCAGCCCAGAGGCTCAGGGAAGGATCTACGAGCAGTGCTTC
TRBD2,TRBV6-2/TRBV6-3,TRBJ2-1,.,CASREPGLASGASSYNEQFF,TGTGCCAGCAGAGAGCCGGGACTAGCTTCAGGGGCCAGCTCCTACAATGAGCAGTTCTTC
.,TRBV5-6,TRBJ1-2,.,CASSGGTPDFTF,TGTGCCAGCAGCGGGGGGACACCTGATTTCACCTTC
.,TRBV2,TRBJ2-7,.,CASSEWATEQYF,TGTGCCAGCAGTGAATGGGCGACCGAGCAGTACTTC
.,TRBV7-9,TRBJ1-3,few,CASSSSLDSLGF,TGTGCCAGCAGCTCTAGTTTGGACAGCCTAGGTTTT
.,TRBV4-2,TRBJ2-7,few,CASSQDYEGGASYEQYF,TGTGCCAGCAGCCAAGATTACGAAGGGGGGGCGTCCTACGAGCAGTACTTC
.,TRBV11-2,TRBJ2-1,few,CASSSDGPYNEQFF,TGTGCCAGCAGCTCGGACGGCCCTTACAATGAGCAGTTCTTC
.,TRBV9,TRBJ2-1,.,CASSSDPGGYNEQFF,TGTGCCAGCAGCTCTGACCCAGGTGGCTACAATGAGCAGTTCTTC
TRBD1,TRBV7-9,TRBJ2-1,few,CASSDTGTGAHEQFF,TGTGCCAGCAGCGATACCGGGACAGGGGCCCATGAGCAGTTCTTC
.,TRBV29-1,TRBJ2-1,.,CSVPGALSYNKQFF,TGCAGCGTTCCGGGGGCCCTGTCCTACAATAAGCAGTTCTTC
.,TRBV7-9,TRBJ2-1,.,CASSSPGPHEQFF,TGTGCCAGCAGCTCCCCCGGTCCCCATGAGCAGTTCTTC
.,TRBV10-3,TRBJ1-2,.,CAIKGREEVGYTF,TGTGCCATCAAGGGCAGGGAGGAGGTTGGCTACACCTTC
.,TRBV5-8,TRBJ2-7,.,CASSLARGAVRYEQYF,TGTGCCAGCAGCTTGGCCAGGGGGGCTGTCCGCTACGAGCAGTACTTC